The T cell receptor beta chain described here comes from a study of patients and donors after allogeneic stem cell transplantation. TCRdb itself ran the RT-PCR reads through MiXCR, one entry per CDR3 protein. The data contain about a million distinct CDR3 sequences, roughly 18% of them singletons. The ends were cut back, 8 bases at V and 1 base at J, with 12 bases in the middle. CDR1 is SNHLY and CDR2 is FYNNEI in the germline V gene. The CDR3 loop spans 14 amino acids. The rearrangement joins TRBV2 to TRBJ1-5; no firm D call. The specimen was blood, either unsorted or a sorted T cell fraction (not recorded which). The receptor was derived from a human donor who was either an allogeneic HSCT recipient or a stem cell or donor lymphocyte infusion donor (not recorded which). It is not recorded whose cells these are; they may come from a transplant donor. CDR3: CASRRWTSNQPQHF. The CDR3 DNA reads TGTGCCAGCCGCCGGTGGACGAGCAATCAGCCCCAGCATTTT.